The source of this T cell receptor beta chain is a study of beta chain features in type 1 diabetes. Study-level results: Researchers report that Type 1 diabetes patients had moderately but significantly shorter TCRB CDR3s across all four CD4+ subsets.

Note on this clone: What it recognizes is unknown.

With 2 bases removed from V and 2 bases from J, the gap between germline ends came to 6 bases. Germline CDR1 KGHSH, CDR2 LQKENI. CDR3 length: 14 amino acids. All of the isolated RNA was reverse transcribed, so expressed TCRB transcripts were sequenced. This table comes from immunoSEQ multiplex PCR, and its TCRdb copy is limited to in-frame clones, with some not included. This table holds 150,000 to 190,000 clones, about 9.4% found once. This TCR was sampled from a young man with type 1 diabetes. The V and J genes are TRBV18 and TRBJ2-2; D unresolved. The sample consisted of central memory CD4+ T cells from blood. CDR3 sequence reads: CASSPSQNTGELFF. The DNA for the CDR3 is TGTGCCAGCTCACCAAGCCAAAACACCGGGGAGCTGTTTTTT.